Sequencing of this T cell receptor (beta chain) was carried out in a study of neoadjuvant anti-PD-1 for oral cavity cancer (dated by TCRdb to about 2021). In the study overall: Three to four biweekly doses of nivolumab at 3 mg/kg were mostly administered to patients before curative-intent surgical resection. A fourth nivolumab dose was given around day 43 to patients without progression, and definitive surgical resection was performed in those patients on days 50-56. Under RECIST 1.1, a patient counted as a responder if showing complete response, partial response or stable disease, and as a non-responder if showing progression. The parent correlative cohort had 12 to 13 patients and a response rate of approximately 33%.

For deep sequencing, PBMC libraries mostly used about 490 ng of input genomic DNA, with six replicates for each sample. The immunoSEQ hsTCRbeta kit was used to prepare TCRbeta libraries, following the manufacturer's instructions. An Illumina NovaSeq 6000 S4 flow cell was used to sequence the final libraries, which had first been combined to 3 nM. Per the source publication's procedure: The immunoSEQ Analyzer handled quality control and preprocessing of the raw data. The analysis was restricted to productive rearrangements, with each unique CDR3 amino acid sequence defining a clonotype. Repertoire clonality was estimated as the Gini-Simpson index, computed with the R package tcR. Student's t test was used to compare Gini indices, while Pearson correlation assessed associations with tumor size change. TCRdb re-hosts the immuneACCESS table, in-frame sequences only. Its copies lack some clones; in the studies checked, an unresolved V gene accounts for under half of them, and the cause for the rest is not known. V and J calls and clone size are copied from that table; D and trimming were computed from the DNA. This sample gives more than 7,000 clones in total; 60% to 75% of them show up just once. The ten largest clones capture 4.2% of the sample.

CDR1 and CDR2 are read off the germline V gene as SGHDN and FVKESK. The V end loses 1 base and the J end loses 5 bases, and a stretch of 8 bases separates them. Measured from the cysteine to the phenylalanine, the CDR3 is 14 residues long. Just the 42-base CDR3 DNA is kept, in frame starting at base 1. The meaning of the sample's time point label: after neoadjuvant nivolumab, at surgical resection. None of the patients had received prior systemic or radiation treatment, and all were newly diagnosed with stage II-IVA oral cavity squamous cell carcinoma. Everyone in the cohort had locally advanced, HPV-negative oral cavity squamous cell carcinoma. Peripheral blood mononuclear cells were analyzed directly, without maintenance or expansion in culture. The samples were drawn from a longitudinal correlative study tied to a single-arm phase II trial testing neoadjuvant nivolumab in oral cavity squamous cell carcinoma. Genomic DNA-based TCRbeta sequencing was performed on subject-matched pre- and post-treatment PBMCs and tumors from three responders and three non-responders. Peripheral blood mononuclear cells were collected once before nivolumab treatment and again after treatment, at the time of surgery. The Maxwell RSC DNA from Cells kit was used to extract genomic DNA from PBMCs.

General study outcomes and caveats: After neoadjuvant nivolumab, non-responders showed significantly higher T cell clonality (Gini index) in PBMCs than responders did. Only a few patients per response group were included in the TCR analyses, and larger cohorts for validation were called for by the authors. A higher pretreatment blood Treg/Th17 ratio correlated with both higher pretreatment blood TCRbeta clonality and lower post-treatment tumor TCRbeta clonality.

To note about this clone: No antigen is known for it. Within one base of it there is no much larger clone, and no base qualities were kept.

The TCR originated in a person aged 35-79 years with oral cavity squamous cell carcinoma. The sample consisted of PBMCs, taken after nivolumab (anti-PD-1) treatment. The chain is encoded by TRBV14 joined to TRBJ2-2; no confident D gene assignment can be made. DNA sequence: TGTGCCAGCAGCCAAGCAATCTTGACCGGGGAGCTGTTTTTT. This codes for CASSQAILTGELFF.